Each of the 23 T cell receptor beta chains below was sequenced from the same sample in a study of T cell responses to AZD1222 COVID-19 vaccine. Sequencing was performed with immunoSEQ multiplex PCR; in TCRdb, only in-frame clones are kept and a portion is missing. The table has approximately 50,000 clones, around 85% seen once. Sequenced material: peripheral blood, taken on day 0 of MenACWY control vaccination. The receptors originated from an adult in good health.

The chain employs TRBV30 and TRBJ1-2, with D hard to call. The CDR3 totals 13 residues. Between the trimmed V and J ends, which lost 1 base and 2 bases, there was a span of 8 bases. From germline, CDR1 is GTSNPN and CDR2 SVGIG (reference sequence). In DNA, the CDR3 is TGTGCCTGGAGTGCATCTTCGAACTATGGCTACACCTTC. Its protein product is CAWSASSNYGYTF.

The chain joins TRBV5-6 to TRBJ2-2; 7 positions agree with TRBD2. Unmatched junction bases numbered 11, after V lost 3 bases and J lost 6 bases. There are 16 residues in the CDR3. Germline CDR1 and CDR2: SGHDT and YYEEEE. CDR3 bases: TGTGCCAGCAGCTCCGGACTAAGGGAGGGCTCCGGGGAGCTGTTTTTT. As protein: CASSSGLREGSGELFF.

The chain has TRBV2 and TRBJ2-7; D remains ambiguous. Germline CDR1 reads SNHLY; CDR2 reads FYNNEI. This CDR3 contains 11 residues. Trimming pared 6 bases from V and 3 bases from J, leaving 6 bases between. CDR3 nucleotide sequence: TGTGCCAGCAGCCTACACTACGAGCAGTACTTC. Protein product: CASSLHYEQYF.

This clone was recorded a few times. The V gene is TRBV5-6, the J gene TRBJ2-4, with D possibly being TRBD1 (6 bases). Trimming pared 0 bases from V and 6 bases from J, leaving 16 bases between. This CDR3 is built from 16 residues. Germline V lookup: CDR1 SGHDT, CDR2 YYEEEE. CDR3 nucleotide sequence: TGTGCCAGCAGCTTGGTAGGGGGAAACAGACCAAACATTCAGTACTTC. It is translated as CASSLVGGNRPNIQYF.

The chain recombines TRBV7-2 with TRBJ2-3; unclear D gene. Germline loops: CDR1 SGHTA, CDR2 FQGNSA. The CDR3 is made up of 13 amino acids. V was cut by 4 bases and J by 3 bases, with 8 bases left in between. The CDR3 DNA reads as TGTGCCAGCAGCTCCCGGCAGACAGATACGCAGTATTTT. Translation gives CASSSRQTDTQYF.

The chain combines TRBV7-2 with TRBJ1-3; TRBD1 aligns across 7 bases. Unmatched junction bases numbered 9, after V lost 4 bases and J lost 0 bases. The CDR3 is 17 amino acids. The V gene's germline CDR1 is SGHTA and CDR2 FQGNSA. The CDR3 loop reads CASSYMTGLDSGNTIYF. The CDR3 DNA follows: TGTGCCAGCAGCTATATGACAGGGTTAGACTCTGGAAACACCATATATTTT.

The chain joins TRBV7-8 to TRBJ2-2; 8 bases match TRBD2. The CDR3 spans 15 residues. CDR1 and CDR2 (germline): SGHVS, FQNEAQ. V gave up 4 bases and J gave up 7 bases; unmatched junction bases: 8. The CDR3 nucleotides are TGTGCCAGCAGCTCAAAAGCGGGAGCCAGCGGGGAGCTGTTTTTT. It is translated as CASSSKAGASGELFF.

This rearrangement joins TRBV28 to TRBJ2-3; D gene ambiguous. From germline, CDR1 is MDHEN and CDR2 SYDVKM. Trimming pared 1 base from V and 6 bases from J, leaving 8 bases between. CDR3 size: 13 residues. In nucleotides, the CDR3 is TGTGCCAGCAGTTTATTAGGCCAGGATACGCAGTATTTT. This sequence encodes CASSLLGQDTQYF.

The chain employs TRBV3-1 (or the pseudogene TRBV3-2) and TRBJ1-2; 7 bases are shared with TRBD1. V shed 6 bases and J 4 bases; nucleotides not matched to a gene: 5. Germline-derived CDR1 and CDR2 are LGHDT and YNNKEL (reference sequence). This CDR3 is built from 13 residues. The CDR3 nucleotides read TGTGCCAGCAGGGAGACAGGGTTCTATGGCTACACCTTC. Translating gives CASRETGFYGYTF.

The chain employs TRBV29-1 and TRBJ1-2, with 7 nucleotides matching TRBD1. V lost 0 bases and J lost 2; bases outside the gene matches: 6. CDR1 is SQVTM, CDR2 ANQGSEA, per germline. This CDR3 contains 15 residues. The CDR3 DNA follows: TGCAGCGTTGAAGATGTCAGGGGGGGAAACTATGGCTACACCTTC. It specifies CSVEDVRGGNYGYTF.

The chain is built from TRBV28 and TRBJ1-3; tentatively, D is TRBD1 (6 bases). V dropped 8 bases and J dropped 1 base, with 12 bases sitting between them. Germline V gives CDR1 MDHEN, CDR2 SYDVKM. The CDR3 has 14 amino acids. This CDR3 reads CASHKQGSGNTIYF. The CDR3, as DNA: TGTGCCAGCCACAAGCAGGGGTCTGGAAACACCATATATTTT. The full variable domain, rest sourced from reference TRBV28 and TRBJ1-3, is DVKVTQSSRYLVKRTGEKVFLECVQDMDHENMFWYRQDPGLGLRLIYFSYDVKMKEKGDIPEGYSVSREKKERFSLILESASTNQTSMYLCASHKQGSGNTIYFGEGSWLTVV.

V and J are TRBV3-1 (or the pseudogene TRBV3-2) and TRBJ2-3; 7 positions match TRBD1. Germline CDR1 reads LGHDT; CDR2 reads YNNKEL (reference sequence). The CDR3 has 15 amino acids. Unmatched junction bases numbered 4, after V lost 4 bases and J lost 0 bases. Written as DNA, the CDR3 is TGTGCCAGCAGCCCTCGGGACAGCAGCACAGATACGCAGTATTTT. Translating gives CASSPRDSSTDTQYF.

The chain links TRBV18 to TRBJ1-1; the D gene is possibly TRBD1 (6 bases). With 10 bases removed from V and 4 bases from J, the gap between germline ends came to 22 bases. The CDR3 has 15 residues. Germline lookup yields CDR1 KGHSH and CDR2 LQKENI. The CDR3 nucleotides are TGTGCCACCAACCAGGGGTCGCCGAGGGGCACTGAAGCTTTCTTT. Translation: CATNQGSPRGTEAFF.

The count of this clone is one. This chain connects TRBV7-9 to TRBJ2-3; TRBD2 is a possible D gene (5 bases). The CDR3 is made up of 16 amino acids. CDR1 is SEHNR, CDR2 FQNEAQ, per germline (reference sequence). Deletions cut 5 bases from V and 5 bases from J, with 20 bases between. CDR3 sequence reads: CASSPHPGGFGDTQYF. The CDR3 nucleotides read TGTGCCAGCAGCCCACACCCCGGAGGCTTCGGAGATACGCAGTATTTT.

The chain employs TRBV3-1 (or the pseudogene TRBV3-2) and TRBJ2-1; D remains ambiguous. The V gene lost 2 bases and the J gene lost 6 bases, with 5 bases spanning the gap. Germline V gene data show CDR1 as LGHDT and CDR2 as YNNKEL (reference sequence). The CDR3 length is 12 residues. CDR3 nucleotides: TGTGCCAGCAGCCAAAGGCCCAATGAGCAGTTCTTC. It translates to CASSQRPNEQFF.

The rearrangement links TRBV7-6 to TRBJ2-1, with D unclear. CDR1 and CDR2 (germline): SGHVS, FNYEAQ. This CDR3 has 13 amino acids. Trimming left V 4 bases short and J 3 bases short, with 7 bases between. CDR3: CASSSTDYNEQFF. The CDR3 DNA is TGTGCCAGCAGCTCCACGGACTACAATGAGCAGTTCTTC. Full variable domain (rest looked up from reference TRBV7-6 and TRBJ2-1): GAGVSQSPRYKVTKRGQDVALRCDPISGHVSLYWYRQALGQGPEFLTYFNYEAQQDKSGLPNDRFSAERPEGSISTLTIQRTEQRDSAMYRCASSSTDYNEQFFGPGTRLTVL.

V and J are TRBV6-5 and TRBJ1-5; D is perhaps TRBD1 (6 bases). V gave up 6 bases and J gave up 1 base, with 13 bases separating them. The germline V gene has CDR1 MNHEY and CDR2 SVGAGI. The CDR3 is 15 residues long. The CDR3 DNA reads TGTGCCAGCAGCCGAGGGGGGAAAAGCAATCAGCCCCAGCATTTT. Translating gives CASSRGGKSNQPQHF.

The chain couples TRBV28 to TRBJ1-3; 7 bases fit TRBD1. Losses at the gene ends were 4 bases for V and 0 bases for J; bases not matched to a gene: 6. In germline, CDR1 is MDHEN, CDR2 SYDVKM. The CDR3 is 16 residues long. For the CDR3, the DNA is TGTGCCAGCAGTTCCTTCGACAGGGCCTCTGGAAACACCATATATTTT. Translated: CASSSFDRASGNTIYF.

The rearrangement uses TRBV12-3 or TRBV12-4 and TRBJ2-7; unclear D gene. The CDR3 spans 12 residues. Trimming shortened V by 7 bases and J by 3 bases, and 10 bases separated the two germline ends. The CDR3 protein is CASTTTGYEQYF. DNA for the CDR3: TGTGCCAGCACCACGACCGGCTACGAGCAGTACTTC.

The rearrangement links TRBV4-3 to TRBJ1-2; the match to TRBD1 covers 12 bases. The J segment lost 5 bases and the V segment lost 1 base, leaving 11 bases of the junction unmatched. Germline loops: CDR1 LGHNA, CDR2 YSLEER. The CDR3 spans 18 residues. CDR3 DNA: TGCGCCAGCAGCCAAGGTCGGGGGACAGGGGGCGTTGTTTATGGCTACACCTTC. It is translated as CASSQGRGTGGVVYGYTF.

The chain combines TRBV19 with TRBJ2-7; 9 nucleotides line up with TRBD2. With V trimmed by 4 bases and J by 1 base, 2 bases remained unmatched. The CDR3 has 14 amino acids. CDR1 and CDR2 from the germline V gene are LNHDA and SQIVND (reference sequence). CDR3 in DNA: TGTGCCAGTAGTAGAACTAGCGGGTCCTACGAGCAGTACTTC. The encoded protein is CASSRTSGSYEQYF.

This clone was counted between two and nine times. V gene TRBV6-2 or TRBV6-3 combines with J gene TRBJ1-5; D remains unclear. Germline loops: CDR1 MNHEY, CDR2 SVGEGT. V was cut by 6 bases and J by 0 bases, with 27 bases left in between. This CDR3 contains 20 residues. CDR3 in amino acids: CASSPMPPLAATYSNQPQHF. In DNA form, the CDR3 reads TGTGCCAGCAGCCCTATGCCCCCCTTGGCAGCTACTTATAGCAATCAGCCCCAGCATTTT.

The J gene is TRBJ1-1, the V gene TRBV12-3 or TRBV12-4, with TRBD1 as a possible D gene (5 bases). This CDR3 contains 13 residues. The V end was cut by 5 bases, the J end by 1 base, with 8 bases between. Written as DNA, the CDR3 is TGTGCCAGCAGTGTAGGGGCGAACACTGAAGCTTTCTTT. Translated, it gives CASSVGANTEAFF.